What follows describes a single T cell receptor beta chain. The data were obtained in a study of post-analysis software for immune sequencing data. Incorporated into the TCR beta cDNA libraries were unique molecular identifiers, which served to reduce PCR and sequencing biases. A single record per CDR3 protein comes from TCRdb applying MiXCR to the PCR reads. The sample consists of about 430,000 distinct CDR3 sequences, approximately 39% of them appearing once. Sequencing used blood. The TCR originated in a girl aged 2 to 10 with multiple sclerosis.

CDR3 amino acids: CSAPTSGTRDEQFF. The DNA for the CDR3 is TGCAGTGCCCCCACTAGCGGGACGCGCGATGAGCAGTTCTTC. The chain has TRBV20-1 and TRBJ2-1; 10 bases are a match to TRBD2. Losses at the gene ends were 6 bases for V and 8 bases for J; bases not matched to a gene: 10. The length of the CDR3 is 14 residues. Germline-derived CDR1 and CDR2 are DFQATT and SNEGSKA (reference sequence).